The entry below gives a single T cell receptor (beta chain) sequence along with its context. The sample originates from a study of CD8 T cells in Susac syndrome. The RNA, about 0.5 to 1 ug, was put through reverse transcription using random hexamers. TCRdb reprocessed the immunoSEQ multiplex PCR reads with MiXCR, giving one entry per CDR3 protein. The sample holds some 150,000 distinct CDR3 sequences, over 85% seen once. V shed 6 bases and J shed 5 bases, with 20 bases lying between them. Germline V gene data show CDR1 as SNHLY and CDR2 as FYNNEI. This CDR3 region has 15 residues. This chain uses TRBV2 with TRBJ2-7, with D possibly TRBD1 on 6 matching bases. Source material: CD8+ T cells from PBMCs. The receptor's source is a human donor with multiple sclerosis. CDR3 in DNA: TGTGCCAGCAGGCCCACCGCAGGGGAGCCTGACGAGCAGTACTTC. Translating it yields CASRPTAGEPDEQYF.